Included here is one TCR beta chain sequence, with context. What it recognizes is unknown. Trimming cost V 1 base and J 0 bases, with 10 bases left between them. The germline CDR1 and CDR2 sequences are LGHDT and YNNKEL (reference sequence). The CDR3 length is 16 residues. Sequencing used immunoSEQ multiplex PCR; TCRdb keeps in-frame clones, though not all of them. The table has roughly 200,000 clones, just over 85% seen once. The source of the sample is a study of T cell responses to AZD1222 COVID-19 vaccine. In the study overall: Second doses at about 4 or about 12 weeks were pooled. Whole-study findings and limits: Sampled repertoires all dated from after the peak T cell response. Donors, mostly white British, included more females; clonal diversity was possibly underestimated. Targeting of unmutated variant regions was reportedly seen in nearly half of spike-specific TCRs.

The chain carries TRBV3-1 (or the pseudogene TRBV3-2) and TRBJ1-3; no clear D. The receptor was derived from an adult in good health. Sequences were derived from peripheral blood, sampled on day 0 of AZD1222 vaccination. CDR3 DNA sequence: TGTGCCAGCAGCCAAGGCCGAAGGTTCTCTGGAAACACCATATATTTT. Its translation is CASSQGRRFSGNTIYF.